This TCR beta chain was identified in a study of T cells in Graves' hyperthyroidism and ophthalmopathy (dated by TCRdb to about 2019). The study in broad terms: Peripheral blood samples were taken at initial diagnosis, before any treatment was given. The 85 to 100 discovery patients were divided at random into training and test sets in a 7:3 ratio. Once sampling was done, hyperthyroidism patients were given methimazole at a starting dose of 30 mg daily, whereas ophthalmopathy patients were given high-dose intravenous methylprednisolone. Prospective prediction of ophthalmopathy was tested in an independent validation cohort consisting of 18 hyperthyroidism patients and some 17 patients who later progressed to ophthalmopathy. TCR Vbeta CDR3 sequencing of 140 or so peripheral blood samples (43 ophthalmopathy, about 74 hyperthyroidism and roughly 17 progressor patients) is reported in the paper. TCR V-J signatures able to tell the groups apart were searched for in a discovery cohort of some 100 patients, of whom 43 had Graves' ophthalmopathy and around 58 had stable Graves' hyperthyroidism. In addition, the study compared T-cell repertoires in thyroid tissue and in blood from 6 or 7 Graves' hyperthyroidism patients.

At least ten counts were recorded for this clonotype. Its antigen is unknown. No qualities accompany the bases; no much larger clone lies one base away. A patient counted as having stable Graves' hyperthyroidism if no progression to ophthalmopathy occurred over 18 months of follow-up. Hyperthyroidism patients were aged 18 to 65 years and newly diagnosed, with disease duration of less than 2 months. The study excluded patients with uncontrolled infections, other autoimmune diseases, pregnancy or lactation. Diagnoses were based on clinical symptoms, serum thyroxine and TRAb, thyroid ultrasound and orbital computed tomography. PBMCs were isolated from 7.5 to 10 ml of fresh peripheral blood by Ficoll-Paque density gradient centrifugation. Total RNA was extracted with Trizol reagent, and quality was checked on an Agilent 2100 Bioanalyzer. TCR beta CDR3 regions were amplified from RNA transcripts. The first round of RT-PCR for the TCR CDR3 was performed with the HTBI primer set and the Qiagen OneStep RT-PCR kit. Libraries were constructed in a second round of multiplex PCR, after which size selection and purification were performed. The libraries were sequenced on an Illumina HiSeq2000 using paired-end 100 bp reads. In the source study's methods: SOAPnuke was used to process the raw data, removing reads that contained adapters or uncalled bases, had a mean Phred below 15, or lacked an exact match to the constant primer or identifier. COPE v1.2.5 was used to merge the high-quality paired reads, and each unique nucleotide sequence was defined as a clonotype. Clonotypes were aligned to IMGT TRBV, TRBD and TRBJ reference segments using MiTCR v1.1. The analysis included only V-J combinations with a frequency above 0.0001, which together covered roughly 99% of the repertoires. A TCS score was defined as the ratio of F50 (clonal expansion) to E x V (chaos), with BLOSUM62-based TCRdist applied between CDR3 peptides within each V-J. Welch's t-statistics and random forest reduced around 520 V-J features to around 14, which were used in a naive Bayes classifier (R e1071). TCRdb reran the public reads through fastp at Q25 and MiXCR, keeping productive beta chains. Every distinct CDR3 protein forms one entry, paired with its most common genes and DNA. The V and J calls were not made by the authors but by TCRdb's processing. This sample gives fewer than 600,000 distinct CDR3 sequences in total; 12% to 15% of them show up just once. Approximately 15% of the sample lies in the top ten.

The V end loses 4 bases and the J end loses 2 bases, and a stretch of 12 bases separates them. CDR1 and CDR2, per the germline V gene (reference sequence), are GTSNPN and SVGIG. The CDR3 sequence holds 14 residues, the cysteine and phenylalanine included. Left in the record is the CDR3 DNA by itself, 42 bases read in frame from the first base. On the study overall, not on this receptor specifically: During validation, the model predicted progression to ophthalmopathy a median of approximately 7 months ahead of onset, with almost 71% sensitivity and 72.22% specificity. A model built on a 13 V-J signature distinguished ophthalmopathy from stable hyperthyroidism, reaching over 85% sensitivity and about 81% specificity in cross-validation and 80%/75% in testing. Sample size was not statistically predetermined, and investigators were not blinded to group allocation. Most expanded thyroid clonotypes (frequency above 0.001) were also detected in blood, a finding suggesting that blood repertoires may reflect thyroid immune responses.

The chain is encoded by TRBV30 joined to TRBJ1-3, with TRBD1 perhaps the D gene, on 5 matching bases. The sample taken for sequencing was blood. This sequence was found in a woman in her thirties or forties with Graves' hyperthyroidism. The sequenced DNA is TGTGCCTGGACCCTCGGGGGTGCTGGAAACACCATATATTTT. This is translated as CAWTLGGAGNTIYF.